This T cell receptor (beta chain) was recovered during a study of CD8+CD57+ T cells in acquired aplastic anemia. About the research overall: Sorted CD4+ plus CD8+ cells gave DNA averaging about 3.2 ug.

This CDR3 is 15 amino acids long. V was trimmed by 5 bases and J by 0 bases, leaving 10 bases between them. The germline CDR1 and CDR2 sequences are MNHNS and SASEGT. This clonotype was seen ten or more times. For CDR3 and TCR beta VDJ profiling, genomic DNA was the template used. TCRdb recomputed calls from the reads with MiXCR, one row per CDR3 protein. This table has roughly 58,000 distinct CDR3 sequences, less than 65% appearing once. Sequences were obtained from sorted CD4+, CD8+, or CD8+CD57+ T cells (not recorded which) from PBMCs. This TCR came from a human donor in good health, serving as a control. The chain employs TRBV6-1 and TRBJ1-4; no reliable D call. The CDR3 is CASSPLFSTNEKLFF. The CDR3 region has the DNA TGTGCCAGCAGTCCGCTATTCTCAACTAATGAAAAACTGTTTTTT.